Listed below are T cell receptor beta chains from one sample, sequenced in a study of blood T cell repertoires in COVID-19. Clones were read by immunoSEQ multiplex PCR, and TCRdb kept only the in-frame ones, dropping some. The sample includes 92,000 or so clones, approximately 89% of them seen just once. The sample was peripheral blood. Receptors originate from a man in his fifties or sixties with acute or convalescent COVID-19. CDR3s include the opening cysteine and the closing phenylalanine or tryptophan. Each record gives: J gene, D gene, clone size, V gene, CDR3 DNA, CDR3 protein. The D gene is left open where the match is weak. Expanded clones are given a class, and other clones once, few, many or no size at all.

>TRBJ2-7|TRBD2|NA|TRBV9
TGTGCCACCCCCTGCTGGCGGGAGGGCCGGTACGAGCAGTACTTC
CATPCWREGRYEQYF
>TRBJ1-1|NA|NA|TRBV29-1
TGCAGCGTCTACCACGGGTCGGGCACTGAAGCTTTCTTT
CSVYHGSGTEAFF
>TRBJ2-6|TRBD2|NA|TRBV7-2
TGTGCCAGCAGCCAGGGACTAGCGGGGCCCTCTGGGGCCAACGTCCTGACTTTC
CASSQGLAGPSGANVLTF
>TRBJ2-7|TRBD1|NA|TRBV7-9
TGTGCCAGCAGCTCCAGACAGGGGAGCTCCTACGAGCAGTACTTC
CASSSRQGSSYEQYF
>TRBJ2-1|NA|NA|TRBV5-1
TGCGCCAGCAGAGTAGCGGTGAGCTCCTACAATGAGCAGTTCTTC
CASRVAVSSYNEQFF
>TRBJ1-6|NA|NA|TRBV10-3
TGTGCCATCACTGCGAGATCGGATAATTCACCCCTCCACTTT
CAITARSDNSPLHF
>TRBJ1-2|TRBD1|once|TRBV7-8
TGTGCCAGCAGCCGCCGGGACAGGGACTATGGCTACACCTTC
CASSRRDRDYGYTF
>TRBJ2-2|TRBD2|NA|TRBV19
TGTGCCAGTAGTATCGGGGAGGGCGTCCGGGACGGGGAGCTGTTTTTT
CASSIGEGVRDGELFF
>TRBJ1-5|NA|NA|TRBV5-1
TGCGCCAGCAGCCCGGGCGGGTGGATTGATCAGCCCCAGCATTTT
CASSPGGWIDQPQHF
>TRBJ1-1|NA|NA|TRBV6-5
TGTGCCAGCAGCAAGACAGTGAACACTGAAGCTTTCTTT
CASSKTVNTEAFF
>TRBJ1-2|NA|once|TRBV3-1/TRBV3-2
TGTGCCAGCAGCCAAGGTGCGGTCAGGGGTGGCTACACCTTC
CASSQGAVRGGYTF
>TRBJ1-6|TRBD1|few|TRBV4-2
TGTGCCAGCAGCCAGACCTCGGGACAGGGACTCTCACCCCTCCACTTT
CASSQTSGQGLSPLHF
>TRBJ2-7|TRBD1|NA|TRBV5-6
TGTGCCAGCAGCTCAACCCCCGGGACAGGGGCCGCCTACGAGCAGTACTTC
CASSSTPGTGAAYEQYF
>TRBJ1-3|NA|NA|TRBV18
TGTGCCAGCTCACCTCAGAGGGAGGACCGAGGAAACACCATATATTTT
CASSPQREDRGNTIYF
>TRBJ2-3|NA|NA|TRBV10-2
TGCGCCAGCAGTGAGAGAGGGGAGGTAGGGACAGATACGCAGTATTTT
CASSERGEVGTDTQYF
>TRBJ2-1|TRBD2|NA|TRBV3-1/TRBV3-2
TGTGCCAGCAGCCATGTACCGATAGCGGGAGCACTCTACAATGAGCAGTTCTTC
CASSHVPIAGALYNEQFF
>TRBJ1-5|NA|NA|TRBV27
TGTGCCAGCAGTGCAAACACCAGGGCAGGGCAGCCCCAGCATTTT
CASSANTRAGQPQHF
>TRBJ2-7|NA|NA|TRBV5-1
TGCGCCAGCAGCCTTATTGGGAGCTCCTACGAGCAGTACTTC
CASSLIGSSYEQYF
>TRBJ1-1|TRBD1|once|TRBV6-1
TGTGCCAGCAGTGATTTCGGACAGGACACTGAAGCTTTCTTT
CASSDFGQDTEAFF
>TRBJ2-7|TRBD1|NA|TRBV5-1
TGCGCCAGCAGCTCGTCCGGGACAGGGGACGAGCAGTACTTC
CASSSSGTGDEQYF
>TRBJ2-3|NA|once|TRBV24-1
TGTGCCACTGAAGACAGATTCACAGATACGCAGTATTTT
CATEDRFTDTQYF
>TRBJ1-6|NA|NA|TRBV5-1
TGCGCCAGCAGCTTGAACGCAGGGGAGAATTCACCCCTCCACTTT
CASSLNAGENSPLHF
>TRBJ1-3|TRBD1|NA|TRBV5-4
TGTGCCAGCAGCAATGAACAGGGGAGCGGAAACACCATATATTTT
CASSNEQGSGNTIYF
>TRBJ1-1|TRBD1|NA|TRBV29-1
TGCAGCGCAGGCAGGGGGCTAGAGAACACTGAAGCTTTCTTT
CSAGRGLENTEAFF